Below, one T cell receptor (beta chain) is given with its context. The data are from a study of blood T cell repertoires in COVID-19. Only in-frame clones appear in the TCRdb table, and some are missing; sequencing was by immunoSEQ multiplex PCR. In the table there are approximately 130,000 clones, more than 75% of which are singletons. CDR3 length equals 14 residues. V trimming: 8 bases; J trimming: 4 bases; junction bases outside the gene matches: 6. Looked up from germline, CDR1 is GTSNPN and CDR2 is SVGIG (reference sequence). The gene calls are TRBV30 and TRBJ2-3; 13 bases match TRBD2. Sequences were obtained from peripheral blood. The receptor's source is a woman in her 50s who had recovered from COVID-19. CDR3 DNA: TGTGCCCGCACTAGCGGGAGGGGACCAGATACGCAGTATTTT. It yields the protein CARTSGRGPDTQYF.